This T cell receptor beta chain stems from a study of shared clonotypes between healthy human individuals. Study-level results: An effect of sequencing depth on clonotype sharing among donors was expected. Memory subsets generally showed smaller estimated richness than naive subsets did.

Assay: immunoSEQ multiplex PCR; the TCRdb copy retains only in-frame clones and omits some. Among around 2.5 million clones listed, 93% were seen once. Among the donors, all were Caucasian adults who lived in Nashville, Tennessee. A CD45RA+ naive subset and a CD45RA-negative memory subset were split from CD4+ cells. V lost 4 bases and J 2 bases, leaving 15 bases between the germline ends. The CDR3 is made up of 15 amino acids. The germline V gene has CDR1 SGDLS and CDR2 YYNGEE. Of note for this clone: Its antigen is not known.

Sample: naive CD4+ T cells from PBMCs. Specified subset: CD45RA+ positively selected. This receptor was taken from a man aged 18 to 35 in good health. Some clones in this sample may be carry-over from other donors' samples. The V and J genes are TRBV9 and TRBJ2-5, with a weak D call TRBD2 (6 bases). The CDR3 spells CASSPSGRGQETQYF. CDR3 nucleotides: TGTGCCAGCAGCCCCTCCGGCCGGGGGCAAGAGACCCAGTACTTC. The entire variable domain, with the rest obtained from reference TRBV9 and TRBJ2-5, is as follows: DSGVTQTPKHLITATGQRVTLRCSPRSGDLSVYWYQQSLDQGLQFLIQYYNGEERAKGNILERFSAQQFPDLHSELNLSSLELGDSALYFCASSPSGRGQETQYFGPGTRLLVL.